This T cell receptor (beta chain) comes out of a study of memory CD4+ T cells and cytomegalovirus serostatus. This clone was seen only once. The antigen is unknown. The data were produced by immunoSEQ multiplex PCR, yet TCRdb's version contains in-frame clones alone and is incomplete. Of over 50,000 clones listed, 82% are singletons. General study findings and limits: Repertoires predicted CMV serostatus with median bootstrapped AUC of approximately 0.95.

Single viable CD3+CD4+CD8-CD45RO+ cells were sorted as the memory CD4+ T cells. The V gene end was trimmed by 1 base and the J gene end by 3 bases; junction bases not matched to a gene: 6. The CDR3 has 15 amino acids. CDR1 is SGDLS, CDR2 YYNGEE, per germline. The chain employs TRBV9 and TRBJ2-7, with 8 nucleotides matching TRBD1. This clonotype was sampled from an adult in good health and CMV-seronegative. Sequenced material: memory CD4+ T cells from blood. This CDR3 is CASSVSSGGGYEQYF. The CDR3 coding sequence is TGTGCCAGCAGCGTAAGCTCAGGGGGCGGCTACGAGCAGTACTTC.